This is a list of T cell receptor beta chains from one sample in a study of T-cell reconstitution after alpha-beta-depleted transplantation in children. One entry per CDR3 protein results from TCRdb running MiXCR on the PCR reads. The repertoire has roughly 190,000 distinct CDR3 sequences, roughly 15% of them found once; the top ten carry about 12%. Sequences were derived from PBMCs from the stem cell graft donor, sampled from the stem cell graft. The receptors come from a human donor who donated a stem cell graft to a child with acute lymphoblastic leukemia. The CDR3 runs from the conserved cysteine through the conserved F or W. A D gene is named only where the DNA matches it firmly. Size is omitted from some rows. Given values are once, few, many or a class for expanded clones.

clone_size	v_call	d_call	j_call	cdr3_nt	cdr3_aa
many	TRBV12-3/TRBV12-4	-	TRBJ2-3	TGTGCCAGCAGTCCCCAACAGAGCACAGATACGCAGTATTTT	CASSPQQSTDTQYF
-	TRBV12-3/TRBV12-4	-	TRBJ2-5	TGTGCCAGCAGTACCTCGACCGTTAGGGAGACCCAGTACTTC	CASSTSTVRETQYF
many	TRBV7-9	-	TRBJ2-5	TGTGCCAGCAGCTTGCGGACTGTGCGCGGCCAGTACTTC	CASSLRTVRGQYF
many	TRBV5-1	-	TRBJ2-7	TGCGCCAGCAGCTTATCGAGCGGAACCTACGAGCAGTACTTC	CASSLSSGTYEQYF
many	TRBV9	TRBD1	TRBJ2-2	TGTGCCAGCAGGGGGACAGCTCCCACCGGGGAGCTGTTTTTT	CASRGTAPTGELFF
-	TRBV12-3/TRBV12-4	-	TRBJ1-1	TGTGCCACAAAACGGAAGGCTGAAGCTTTCTTT	CATKRKAEAFF
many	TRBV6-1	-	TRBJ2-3	TGTGCCAGCAGTGTAGAGCAGGGACCCTCAGATACGCAGTATTTT	CASSVEQGPSDTQYF
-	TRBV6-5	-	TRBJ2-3	TGTGCCAGCAGTTACTCCGTAGGAAGGTCAGATACGCAGTATTTT	CASSYSVGRSDTQYF
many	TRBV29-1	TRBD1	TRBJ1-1	TGCAGCGTTCGCTCAGGGGGCGCTGGTGAAGCTTTCTTT	CSVRSGGAGEAFF
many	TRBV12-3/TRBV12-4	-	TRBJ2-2	TGTGCCAGCAGTTTATTTATCAGCGGCGCGAACACCGGGGAGCTGTTTTTT	CASSLFISGANTGELFF
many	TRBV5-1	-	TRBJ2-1	TGCGCCAGCAGCCTGCCGACTAACAATGAGCAGTTCTTC	CASSLPTNNEQFF
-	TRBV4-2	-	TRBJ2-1	TGTGCCAGCAGCCCCAGAGTTAGCGGACTTGCCTACAATGAGCAGTTCTTC	CASSPRVSGLAYNEQFF
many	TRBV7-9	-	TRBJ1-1	TGTGCCAGCAGCTCCAGGGGTCTCGGGAACACTGAAGCTTTCTTT	CASSSRGLGNTEAFF
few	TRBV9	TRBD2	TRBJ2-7	TGTGCCAGCAGCGTAGACAGACTAGCGGACTCCTACGAGCAGTACTTC	CASSVDRLADSYEQYF
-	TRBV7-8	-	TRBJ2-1	TGTGCCAGCAGCTTAGCGACGACTTATGAGCAGTTCTTC	CASSLATTYEQFF
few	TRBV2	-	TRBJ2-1	TGTGCCAGCAGTTATTCGGGCGGATCCTACAATGAGCAGTTCTTC	CASSYSGGSYNEQFF
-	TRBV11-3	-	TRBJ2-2	TGTGCCAGCACCGTCCCTACCGGGGAGCTGTTTTTT	CASTVPTGELFF
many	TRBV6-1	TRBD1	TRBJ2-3	TGTGCCAGCAGGCCGACAGGGGGAACAGATACGCAGTATTTT	CASRPTGGTDTQYF
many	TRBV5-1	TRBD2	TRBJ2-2	TGCGCCAGCAGCTTTGGGACTAGCGGAGACCTCTTGAACACCGGGGAGCTGTTTTTT	CASSFGTSGDLLNTGELFF
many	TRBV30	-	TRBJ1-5	TGTGCCTGGAGTGTTGGGAGGAGCAGGGCCCAGCATTTT	CAWSVGRSRAQHF
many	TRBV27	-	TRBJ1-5	TGTGCCAGCAGTTTATGGGCAGGTTCTAGCAATCAGCCCCAGCATTTT	CASSLWAGSSNQPQHF
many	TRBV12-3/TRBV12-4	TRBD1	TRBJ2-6	TGTGCCAGCAGTTTGGGACAGGGTGCCGGGGCCAACGTCCTGACTTTC	CASSLGQGAGANVLTF
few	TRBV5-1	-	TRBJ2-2	TGCGCCAGCAGCTTGGGACAGCCCTTGAACACCGGGGAGCTGTTTTTT	CASSLGQPLNTGELFF
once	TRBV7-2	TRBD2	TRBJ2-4	TGTGCCAGCAGCTTAGTTGGACGGGGGGACATTCAGTACTTC	CASSLVGRGDIQYF
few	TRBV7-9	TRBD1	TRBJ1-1	TGTGCCAGCAGCTTAGGGTACGGGACAGCACTCACTGAAGCTTTCTTT	CASSLGYGTALTEAFF
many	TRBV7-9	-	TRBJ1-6	TGTGCCAGCAGCCCCCGTCCGGGCCCCAGGGGTTCACCCCTCCACTTT	CASSPRPGPRGSPLHF
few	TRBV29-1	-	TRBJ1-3	TGCAGCGTCAGTCAAAGGACTGGAAACACCATATATTTT	CSVSQRTGNTIYF
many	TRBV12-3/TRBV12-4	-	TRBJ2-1	TGTGCCAGCAACTACGCCGGGACCCGAGGATATGAGCAGTTCTTC	CASNYAGTRGYEQFF
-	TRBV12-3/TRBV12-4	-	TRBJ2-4	TGTGCCAGCAGTTTGAATAGGGGTCAGGGACGAAACATTCAGTACTTC	CASSLNRGQGRNIQYF
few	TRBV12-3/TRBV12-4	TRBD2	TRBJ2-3	TGTGCCAGCAGCCTAGCGGGGGCCACAGATACGCAGTATTTT	CASSLAGATDTQYF
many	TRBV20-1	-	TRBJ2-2	TGCAGTGCTAGAAATCCTAACACCGGGGAGCTGTTTTTT	CSARNPNTGELFF
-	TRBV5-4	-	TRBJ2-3	TGTGCCAGCAGCCCTTGGCAGACTAGCACAGATACGCAGTATTTT	CASSPWQTSTDTQYF
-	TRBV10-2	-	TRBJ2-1	TGCGCCAGCAGGAGCTCGGAGCCCTCCTACAATGAGCAGTTCTTC	CASRSSEPSYNEQFF
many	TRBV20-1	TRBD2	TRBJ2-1	TGCAGTGCTAGACCGGGACTAGCTAACAATGAGCAGTTCTTC	CSARPGLANNEQFF
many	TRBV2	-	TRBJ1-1	TGTGCCAGCAGTGGCAATTCCCGGGCACTCCCCCAAGCTTTCTTT	CASSGNSRALPQAFF
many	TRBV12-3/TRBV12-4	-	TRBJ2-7	TGTGCCAGCAGCCCGGGGAGCTACGAGCAGTACTTC	CASSPGSYEQYF
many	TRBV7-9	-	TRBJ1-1	TGTGCCAGCGAACAGGGGAACACTGAAGCTTTCTTT	CASEQGNTEAFF
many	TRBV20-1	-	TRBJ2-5	TGCAGTGCTCCTCTAAGAGAGACCCAGTACTTC	CSAPLRETQYF
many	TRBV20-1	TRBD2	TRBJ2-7	TGCAGTGCCAGTATTAGCGGGAGTAAGTACGAGCAGTACTTC	CSASISGSKYEQYF
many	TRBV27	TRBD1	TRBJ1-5	TGTGCCAGCGCTCTTACAGGGGGCAGCGCTCAGCCCCAGCATTTT	CASALTGGSAQPQHF
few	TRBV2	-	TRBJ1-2	TGTGCCAGCAGGCAGGGGAAACATAACTATGGCTACACCTTC	CASRQGKHNYGYTF
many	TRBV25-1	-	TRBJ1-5	TGTGCCAGCAGTCAAAATCAGCCCCAGCATTTT	CASSQNQPQHF
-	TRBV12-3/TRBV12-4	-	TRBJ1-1	TGTGCCAGCAGTTCGGGGTTGGGCGACACGAACACTGAAGCTTTCTTT	CASSSGLGDTNTEAFF
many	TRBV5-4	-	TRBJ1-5	TGTGCCAGCAGCTTTGAGGGGGGCGTAGGTGAGCCCCAGCATTTT	CASSFEGGVGEPQHF
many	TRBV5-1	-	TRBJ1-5	TGCGCCAGCAGCCCGACCGGCGATCCTCAGCCCCAGCATTTT	CASSPTGDPQPQHF
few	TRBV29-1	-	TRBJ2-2	TGCAGCGTCCAATCGGGCACCGGGGAGCTGTTTTTT	CSVQSGTGELFF
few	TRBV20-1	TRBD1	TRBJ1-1	TGCAGTGCTATCCCCGCGACAGGGCGGTGGAACACTGAAGCTTTCTTT	CSAIPATGRWNTEAFF